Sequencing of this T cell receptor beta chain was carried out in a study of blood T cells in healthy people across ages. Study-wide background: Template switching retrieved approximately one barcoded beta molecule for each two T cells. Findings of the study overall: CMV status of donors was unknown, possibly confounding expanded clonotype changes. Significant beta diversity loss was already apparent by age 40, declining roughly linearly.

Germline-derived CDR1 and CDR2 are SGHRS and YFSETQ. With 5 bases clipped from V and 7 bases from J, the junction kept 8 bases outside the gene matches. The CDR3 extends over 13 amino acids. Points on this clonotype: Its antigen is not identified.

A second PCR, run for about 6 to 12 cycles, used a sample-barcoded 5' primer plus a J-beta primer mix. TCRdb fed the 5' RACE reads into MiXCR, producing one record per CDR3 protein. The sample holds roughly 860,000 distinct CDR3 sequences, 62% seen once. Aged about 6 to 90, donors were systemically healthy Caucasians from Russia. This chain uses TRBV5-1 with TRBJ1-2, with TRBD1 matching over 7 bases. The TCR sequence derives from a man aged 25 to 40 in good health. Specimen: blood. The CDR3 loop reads CASSQGEAGGYTF. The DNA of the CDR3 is TGCGCCAGCAGTCAGGGGGAAGCGGGTGGCTACACCTTC. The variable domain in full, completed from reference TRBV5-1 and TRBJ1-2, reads KAGVTQTPRYLIKTRGQQVTLSCSPISGHRSVSWYQQTPGQGLQFLFEYFSETQRNKGNFPGRFSGRQFSNSRSEMNVSTLELGDSALYLCASSQGEAGGYTFGSGTRLTVV.